This entry lists 9 T cell receptor beta chains sequenced from one sample in a study of blood T cell repertoires in COVID-19. TCRdb keeps only in-frame clones here, not all; method: immunoSEQ multiplex PCR. The table has more than 250,000 clones, around 87% seen once. The sample taken for sequencing was PBMCs or T cells enriched from blood (not recorded which). All receptors come from a woman aged 30 to 39 who had recovered from COVID-19.

The table lists this clone with a few counts. This chain connects TRBV9 to TRBJ1-2; 9 bases agree with TRBD1. The J segment lost 4 bases and the V segment lost 3 bases, leaving 7 bases of the junction unmatched. The CDR3 runs to 15 residues. Germline CDR1 and CDR2: SGDLS and YYNGEE. The CDR3 reads CASSESGTGFYGYTF. CDR3 DNA sequence: TGTGCCAGCAGCGAATCCGGGACAGGGTTCTATGGCTACACCTTC.

The chain has TRBV27 and TRBJ2-3; possible D gene TRBD2, 5 bases. Trimming removed 3 bases at V and 7 bases at J, with 23 bases between. The CDR3 is 17 residues long. Germline-derived CDR1 and CDR2 are MNHEY and SMNVEV (reference sequence). CDR3 DNA sequence: TGTGCCAGCAGTTTTAGACCACGGGGTAGAGTCGTAAATACGCAGTATTTT. This encodes CASSFRPRGRVVNTQYF.

This chain joins TRBV30 and TRBJ1-4; a possible D gene is TRBD1 (5 bases). From germline, CDR1 is GTSNPN and CDR2 SVGIG (reference sequence). V was trimmed by 4 bases and J by 10 bases, leaving 22 bases between them. There are 15 residues in the CDR3. The CDR3 reads CAWTTDGAYGGKLFF. The CDR3 DNA is TGTGCCTGGACTACGGACGGGGCCTACGGGGGAAAACTGTTTTTT.

The chain has TRBV25-1 and TRBJ2-7, with 7 bases lining up with TRBD1. V lost 3 bases to trimming and J lost 1 base; unmatched junction nucleotides: 3. The CDR3 has 14 residues. Germline V gives CDR1 MGHDK, CDR2 SYGVNS. This CDR3 reads CASSDNRGSYEQYF. CDR3 nucleotides: TGTGCCAGCAGTGATAACAGGGGTTCCTACGAGCAGTACTTC.

The chain uses TRBV6-4 and TRBJ2-1; 7 nucleotides match TRBD2. Looked up from germline, CDR1 is MRHNA and CDR2 is SNTAGT. This CDR3 spans 14 amino acids. V gave up 5 bases and J gave up 6 bases; unmatched junction bases: 7. The CDR3 DNA sequence: TGTGCCAGCAGTCTGACCGGGACTACCAATGAGCAGTTCTTC. Its translation: CASSLTGTTNEQFF.

This clone was recorded a few times. The chain joins TRBV6-5 to TRBJ1-6; D may be TRBD1 (5 bases). Germline CDR1 is MNHEY and CDR2 is SVGAGI. V lost 0 bases and J lost 4, with 10 bases in between. The CDR3 extends over 16 amino acids. The CDR3 sequence is CASSYSTGSYNSPLHF. DNA of the CDR3: TGTGCCAGCAGTTACTCAACAGGCTCTTATAATTCACCCCTCCACTTT.

The V call is TRBV10-3, the J call TRBJ1-1, with D tentatively TRBD1 (5 bases). Trimming removed 6 bases from V and 4 bases from J, with 15 bases in between. This CDR3 has 14 residues. The germline V gene has CDR1 ENHRY and CDR2 SYGVKD. CDR3: CAIRGLGQFTEAFF. For the CDR3, the DNA is TGTGCCATCAGGGGACTAGGACAATTCACTGAAGCTTTCTTT.

V usage is TRBV19 and J usage is TRBJ1-1, with D possibly being TRBD1 (5 bases). The CDR3 consists of 15 residues. Trimming shortened V by 5 bases and J by 5 bases, and 18 bases separated the two germline ends. Germline-derived CDR1 and CDR2 are LNHDA and SQIVND (reference sequence). The CDR3 coding sequence is TGTGCCAGTAGTTATTTTGGGGGGGAGTGGACTGAAGCTTTCTTT. Translated: CASSYFGGEWTEAFF.

In regard to this clone: Other DNA sequences in this specimen translate into the identical CDR3. This rearrangement joins TRBV18 to TRBJ2-5; a possible D gene is TRBD2 (6 bases). CDR1 and CDR2 from the germline V gene are KGHSH and LQKENI. The V end was cut by 3 bases, the J end by 2 bases, with 7 bases between. This CDR3 comprises 13 residues. CDR3 nucleotides: TGTGCCAGCTCACCGGGAGGACAAGAGACCCAGTACTTC. Its translation: CASSPGGQETQYF.